This T cell receptor beta chain came from a study of shared clonotypes between healthy human individuals. A remark on this clone: Antigen unknown.

Study outcomes and limitations: Sequencing depth was expected to influence donor clonotype sharing.

Trimming cost V 4 bases and J 3 bases, with 18 bases left between them. Looked up from germline, CDR1 is MDHEN and CDR2 is SYDVKM. CDR3 length: 16 residues. Method: immunoSEQ multiplex PCR; TCRdb's copy keeps in-frame clones and lacks some. There are fewer than 1.8 million clones in the sample; approximately 98.5% occur only once, and over 0.3% lies in the top ten. Sequences were obtained from naive CD4+ T cells sorted from blood. Stated subset: CD45RA+ positively selected. The sequence came from a man in his thirties or forties in good health. This chain joins TRBV28 and TRBJ1-2; D is undetermined. CDR3 coding DNA: TGTGCCAGCAGTTCTACCCGGGAGTTCTCCCACTATGGCTACACCTTC. It codes for CASSSTREFSHYGYTF.